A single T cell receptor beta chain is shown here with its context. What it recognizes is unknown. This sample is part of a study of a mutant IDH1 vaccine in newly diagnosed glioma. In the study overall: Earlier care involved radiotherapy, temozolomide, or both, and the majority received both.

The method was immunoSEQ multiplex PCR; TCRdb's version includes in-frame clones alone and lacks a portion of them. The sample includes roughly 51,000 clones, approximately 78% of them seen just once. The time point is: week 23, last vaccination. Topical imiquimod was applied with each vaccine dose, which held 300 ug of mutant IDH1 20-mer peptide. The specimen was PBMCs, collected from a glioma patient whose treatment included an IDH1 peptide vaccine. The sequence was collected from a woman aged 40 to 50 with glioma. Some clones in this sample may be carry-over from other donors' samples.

The CDR3 region has the DNA TGCGCCAGCAGTCCGGGCGGGGATGAGCAGTTCTTC. Translated, it gives CASSPGGDEQFF. The chain uses TRBV10-2 and TRBJ2-1; possibly TRBD2 for D (6 bases). V was shortened by 5 bases and J by 8 bases, with 10 bases between the two germline ends. The length of the CDR3 is 12 residues. From germline, CDR1 is WSHSY and CDR2 SAAADI.